These T cell receptor beta chains were read from a single sample in a study of blood T cell repertoires in COVID-19. Sequencing was performed with immunoSEQ multiplex PCR; in TCRdb, only in-frame clones are kept and a portion is missing. The repertoire consists of fewer than 80,000 clones, with about 88% occurring once and the leading ten covering around 20%. Sequenced: peripheral blood. Receptors originate from a human donor in a cohort sampled during active COVID-19. Each CDR3 is given with its conserved first and last residue. A D gene is named only where the DNA matches it firmly. The size of a clone is reported for some rows only, either as once, few or many, or as a class for expanded clones.

>TRBJ1-1|once|TRBV28|13|NA
TGTGCCAGCACCCTCCCGGGTACCACTGAAGCTTTCTTT
CASTLPGTTEAFF
>TRBJ1-2|NA|TRBV6-5|14|TRBD1
TGTGCCAGCAGACCCCAGGGGGTCCTCCATGGCTACACCTTC
CASRPQGVLHGYTF
>TRBJ2-3|NA|TRBV4-3|17|NA
TGCGCCAGCAGCCTCCTCCCGACAGGAACTAGCACAGATACGCAGTATTTT
CASSLLPTGTSTDTQYF
>TRBJ1-2|NA|TRBV14|14|NA
TGTGCCAGCAGCCACGGGGGGACCGAGGGGGGCTACACCTTC
CASSHGGTEGGYTF
>TRBJ2-2|few|TRBV5-1|18|TRBD2
TGCGCCAGCAACGTAGCGGGAGGGCTCCAAAGATACACCGGGGAGCTGTTTTTT
CASNVAGGLQRYTGELFF
>TRBJ2-7|NA|TRBV5-1|15|NA
TGCGCCAGCAGCTTGGGTAGCTCCAGAGGGTACGAGCAGTACTTC
CASSLGSSRGYEQYF
>TRBJ2-2|NA|TRBV15|13|NA
TGTGCCACCAGCCTCCTCTTGACCGGGGAGCTGTTTTTT
CATSLLLTGELFF
>TRBJ2-3|NA|TRBV9|14|TRBD2
TGTGCCAGCAGCGCGACTAGCGGGGGGGATACGCAGTATTTT
CASSATSGGDTQYF
>TRBJ2-4|once|TRBV28|16|NA
TGTGCCAGCAGCCCACCGGGGGAAAGAGCCAAAAACATTCAGTACTTC
CASSPPGERAKNIQYF
>TRBJ2-3|NA|TRBV5-1|14|NA
TGCGCCAGCAGCTTGCCAGATCAGGCAGATACGCAGTATTTT
CASSLPDQADTQYF
>TRBJ2-2|NA|TRBV3-1/TRBV3-2|14|NA
TGTGCCAGCAGCCAAGGAACTCCGACCGGGGAGCTGTTTTTT
CASSQGTPTGELFF
>TRBJ1-3|NA|TRBV19|16|TRBD1
TGTGCCAGTACCCTCTGGATGCGGACAGGGGGAAACACCATATATTTT
CASTLWMRTGGNTIYF
>TRBJ2-5|NA|TRBV5-1|16|TRBD2
TGCGCCAGCAGCCCGGGACTAGCGGGAGGCCCGGGGGACCAGTACTTC
CASSPGLAGGPGDQYF
>TRBJ2-7|NA|TRBV5-4|13|TRBD1
TGTGCCAGCAGCGCTGGGACAGAGTTTGGGCAGTACTTC
CASSAGTEFGQYF
>TRBJ1-2|NA|TRBV2|14|TRBD1
TGTGCCAGCAGCCCCGAGCCAGGGGGCTACGGCTACACCTTC
CASSPEPGGYGYTF
>TRBJ2-7|NA|TRBV3-1/TRBV3-2|14|NA
TGTGCCAGCAGCCCCCCCTTCGACAGCTACGAGCAGTACTTC
CASSPPFDSYEQYF
>TRBJ1-2|NA|TRBV28|15|NA
TGTGCCAGCAGTCCCTTAAAGCAGGGAGGCGGTGGCTACACCTTC
CASSPLKQGGGGYTF
>TRBJ2-4|NA|TRBV30|14|NA
TGTGCCTGGGGGGTGGGTAGCGCCAAAAACATTCAGTACTTC
CAWGVGSAKNIQYF
>TRBJ2-4|NA|TRBV7-2|17|TRBD1
TGTGCCAGCAGCCAGGGGGCGTCTATCCTAGCCAAAAACATTCAGTACTTC
CASSQGASILAKNIQYF
>TRBJ2-2|few|TRBV11-3|15|NA
TGTGCCAGCAGCTTAGATAGCGGGAACACCGGGGAGCTGTTTTTT
CASSLDSGNTGELFF
>TRBJ1-5|NA|TRBV19|13|NA
TGTGCCAGCGAAGACAGGAGCGGTCAGCCCCAGCATTTT
CASEDRSGQPQHF
>TRBJ2-5|NA|TRBV10-3|13|TRBD2
TGTGCCGCGGGGCGGGGGGTTCAAGAGACCCAGTACTTC
CAAGRGVQETQYF
>TRBJ2-1|NA|TRBV19|13|TRBD2
TGTGCCTCCAATAGCGGGGGGGCTCATGAGCAGTTCTTC
CASNSGGAHEQFF
>TRBJ2-3|NA|TRBV4-3|17|TRBD2
TGCGCCAGCAGCTCTATTAGCGGGGGGGACAGCACAGATACGCAGTATTTT
CASSSISGGDSTDTQYF
>TRBJ2-3|NA|TRBV6-5|16|TRBD2
TGTGCCAGCAGTTCCTCGATAGCGGGAGGGACAGATACGCAGTATTTT
CASSSSIAGGTDTQYF
>TRBJ2-2|once|TRBV4-1|16|NA
TGCGCCAGCAGCCACGCGGCCGTTGCGAACACCGGGGAGCTGTTTTTT
CASSHAAVANTGELFF
>TRBJ2-7|NA|TRBV5-5|17|TRBD1
TGTGCCAGCAGCCCATCTAAGGGGCCAGGGGGCACCTACGAGCAGTACTTC
CASSPSKGPGGTYEQYF
>TRBJ1-2|NA|TRBV13|15|NA
TGTGCCAGCAGCTTCCTACAGGCCCAGAACTATGGCTACACCTTC
CASSFLQAQNYGYTF
>TRBJ2-1|NA|TRBV30|16|TRBD2
TGTGCCTGGAGTGGGCATACTAGCGGGAGGTACAATGAGCAGTTCTTC
CAWSGHTSGRYNEQFF
>TRBJ2-3|NA|TRBV19|15|TRBD1
TGTGCCAGTAGTATTAGAAGGGGGCATGGAGATACGCAGTATTTT
CASSIRRGHGDTQYF
>TRBJ2-5|NA|TRBV20-1|16|TRBD2
TGCAGTGCTAGTGCTCAGCGGGGGGTCCCCCTCGGGACCCAGTACTTC
CSASAQRGVPLGTQYF
>TRBJ1-2|NA|TRBV27|15|TRBD1
TGTGCCAGCAGTTCAGGACAGGGGAGCAGGTATGGCTACACCTTC
CASSSGQGSRYGYTF
>TRBJ1-3|NA|TRBV5-1|13|NA
TGCGCCAGCAGCACTTACTCTGGAAACACCATATATTTT
CASSTYSGNTIYF
>TRBJ1-4|few|TRBV5-6|14|TRBD1
TGTGCCAGCAGCGTCCGGGACAGGGGTGAAAAACTGTTTTTT
CASSVRDRGEKLFF
>TRBJ2-1|NA|TRBV7-8|18|TRBD2
TGTGCCAGCAGCTTTATGGCGCTAGCGGGGGGTTCCTACAATGAGCAGTTCTTC
CASSFMALAGGSYNEQFF
>TRBJ2-2|NA|TRBV10-2|13|NA
TGCGCCAGCACCAGGTTCTTAGCCGGGGAGCTGTTTTTT
CASTRFLAGELFF
>TRBJ1-2|once|TRBV6-1|13|NA
TGTGCCAGCAGTGACGCGGGAAGGTATGGCTACACCTTC
CASSDAGRYGYTF
>TRBJ1-1|NA|TRBV3-1/TRBV3-2|16|NA
TGTGCCAGCAGCCAAGAAAGTTATCGTTCCTATGCTGAAGCTTTCTTT
CASSQESYRSYAEAFF
>TRBJ2-5|once|TRBV30|15|TRBD2
TGTGCCTGGAGTGTAGGGGGACTAGCGGGAGAGACCCAGTACTTC
CAWSVGGLAGETQYF
>TRBJ2-1|few|TRBV7-9|13|NA
TGTGCCAGCAGCTTACAAGCGTCCAATGAGCAGTTCTTC
CASSLQASNEQFF
>TRBJ1-2|NA|TRBV7-2|14|TRBD1
TGTGCCAGCAGCGCCTGGACAGGGGGCGATGGCTACACCTTC
CASSAWTGGDGYTF
>TRBJ2-1|NA|TRBV18|16|TRBD2
TGTGCCAGCTCACCACTCGGGACTAGCGCCGACAATGAGCAGTTCTTC
CASSPLGTSADNEQFF
>TRBJ1-4|NA|TRBV28|14|TRBD1
TGTGCCAGCGGTTCAGGGGGCGCAGCTGAAAAACTGTTTTTT
CASGSGGAAEKLFF
>TRBJ2-1|NA|TRBV7-9|15|NA
TGTGCCAGCAGCTTTCAGGAGGGGAGCCGCAATGAGCAGTTCTTC
CASSFQEGSRNEQFF
>TRBJ1-5|NA|TRBV2|14|NA
TGTGCCAGCAGCTCGATGTCCCGGAATCAGCCCCAGCATTTT
CASSSMSRNQPQHF
>TRBJ2-3|NA|TRBV6-1|18|TRBD2
TGTGCCAGCAGTGAAACCCGGACTAGCCTAGAAAACACAGATACGCAGTATTTT
CASSETRTSLENTDTQYF
>TRBJ2-3|once|TRBV30|14|TRBD1
TGTGCCTGGACTCAGGGGGCCTGGACAGATACGCAGTATTTT
CAWTQGAWTDTQYF
>TRBJ2-5|NA|TRBV15|15|NA
TGTGCCACCAGCAGAGATCGGGGGTCGCTCGGGTCCCAGTACTTC
CATSRDRGSLGSQYF